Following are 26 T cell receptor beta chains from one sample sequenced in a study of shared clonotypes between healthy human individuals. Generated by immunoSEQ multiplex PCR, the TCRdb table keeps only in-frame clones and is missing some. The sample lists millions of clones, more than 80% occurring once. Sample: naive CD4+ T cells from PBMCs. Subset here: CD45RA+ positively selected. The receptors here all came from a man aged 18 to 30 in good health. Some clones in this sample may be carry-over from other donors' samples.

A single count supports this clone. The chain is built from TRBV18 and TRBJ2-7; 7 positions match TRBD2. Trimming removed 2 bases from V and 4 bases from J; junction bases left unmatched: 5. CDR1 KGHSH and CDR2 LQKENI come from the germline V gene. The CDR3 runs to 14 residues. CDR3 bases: TGTGCCAGCTCACCAGGCGGGAGTAGGTACGAGCAGTACTTC. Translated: CASSPGGSRYEQYF. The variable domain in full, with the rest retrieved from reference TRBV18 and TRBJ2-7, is NAGVMQNPRHLVRRRGQEARLRCSPMKGHSHVYWYRQLPEEGLKFMVYLQKENIIDESGMPKERFSAEFPKEGPSILRIQQVVRGDSAAYFCASSPGGSRYEQYFGPGTRLTVT.

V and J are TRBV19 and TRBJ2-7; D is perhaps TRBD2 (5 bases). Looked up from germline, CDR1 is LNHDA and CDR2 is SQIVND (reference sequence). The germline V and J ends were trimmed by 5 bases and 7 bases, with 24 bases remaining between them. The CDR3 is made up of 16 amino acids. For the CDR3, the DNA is TGTGCCAGTAGTGGTTATGCAGGAGTGACCACGGGGGAGCAGTACTTC. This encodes CASSGYAGVTTGEQYF.

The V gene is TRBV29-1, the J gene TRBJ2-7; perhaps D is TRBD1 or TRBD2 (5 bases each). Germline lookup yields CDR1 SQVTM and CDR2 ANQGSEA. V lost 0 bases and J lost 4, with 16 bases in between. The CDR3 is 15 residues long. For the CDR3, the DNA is TGCAGCGTTGAAGATCGGGGACCTCTGCGGTACGAGCAGTACTTC. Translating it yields CSVEDRGPLRYEQYF.

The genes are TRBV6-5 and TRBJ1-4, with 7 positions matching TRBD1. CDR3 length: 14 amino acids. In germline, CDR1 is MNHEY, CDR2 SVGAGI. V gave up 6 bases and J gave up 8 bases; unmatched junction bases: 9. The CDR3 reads CASRKDRVTEKLFF. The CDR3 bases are TGTGCCAGCAGGAAAGACAGGGTAACGGAAAAACTGTTTTTT.

CDR3 amino acids: CASSLGGPETQYF. The CDR3 region has the DNA TGTGCCAGCAGCTTAGGGGGGCCAGAGACCCAGTACTTC. The gene calls are TRBV7-2 and TRBJ2-5; possible D gene TRBD1, 6 bases. Trimming took 1 base from V and 4 from J, leaving 7 bases between them. CDR3 length: 13 residues. The germline CDR1 and CDR2 sequences are SGHTA and FQGNSA.

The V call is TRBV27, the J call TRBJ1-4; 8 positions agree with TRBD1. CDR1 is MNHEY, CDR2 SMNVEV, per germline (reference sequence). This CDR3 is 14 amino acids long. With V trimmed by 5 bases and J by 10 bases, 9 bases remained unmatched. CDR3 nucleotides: TGTGCCAGCAGTCGACGGACAGGGCTGGGAAAACTGTTTTTT. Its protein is CASSRRTGLGKLFF.

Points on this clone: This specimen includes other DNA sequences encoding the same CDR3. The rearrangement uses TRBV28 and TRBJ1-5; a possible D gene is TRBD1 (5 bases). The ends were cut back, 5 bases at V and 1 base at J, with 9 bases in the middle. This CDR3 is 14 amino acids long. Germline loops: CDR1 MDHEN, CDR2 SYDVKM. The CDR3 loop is CASSGGGSNQPQHF. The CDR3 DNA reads TGTGCCAGCAGTGGCGGGGGGAGCAATCAGCCCCAGCATTTT.

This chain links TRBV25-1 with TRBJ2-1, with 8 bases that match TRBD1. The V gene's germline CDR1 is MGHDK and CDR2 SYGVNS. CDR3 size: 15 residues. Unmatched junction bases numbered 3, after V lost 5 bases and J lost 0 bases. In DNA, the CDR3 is TGTGCCAGCAGTATCGGGACAGGCTCCTACAATGAGCAGTTCTTC. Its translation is CASSIGTGSYNEQFF.

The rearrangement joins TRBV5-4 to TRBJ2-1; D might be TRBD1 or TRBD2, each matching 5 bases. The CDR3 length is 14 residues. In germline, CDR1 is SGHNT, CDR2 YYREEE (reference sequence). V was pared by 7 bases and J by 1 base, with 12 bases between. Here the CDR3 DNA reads TGTGCCAGCCAGAGGGACCAATCCTACAATGAGCAGTTCTTC. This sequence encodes CASQRDQSYNEQFF.

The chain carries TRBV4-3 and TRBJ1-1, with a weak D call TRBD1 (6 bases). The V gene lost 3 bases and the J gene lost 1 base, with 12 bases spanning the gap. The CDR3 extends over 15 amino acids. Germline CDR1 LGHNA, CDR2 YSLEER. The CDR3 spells CASSHLRTENTEAFF. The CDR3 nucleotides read TGCGCCAGCAGCCACCTCCGGACAGAGAACACTGAAGCTTTCTTT.

CDR3 sequence (DNA): TGTGCCAGCTCCGTCGGGGGACAGGGGGTTTTCGAGCAGTACTTC. This gives the protein CASSVGGQGVFEQYF. This sequence joins TRBV18 and TRBJ2-7, with 11 bases identical to TRBD1. The CDR3 has 15 residues. Germline CDR1 KGHSH, CDR2 LQKENI. Trimming at V came to 6 bases and at J to 6 bases, leaving 10 bases not matched to a gene. The variable domain in full, with the rest retrieved from reference TRBV18 and TRBJ2-7, is NAGVMQNPRHLVRRRGQEARLRCSPMKGHSHVYWYRQLPEEGLKFMVYLQKENIIDESGMPKERFSAEFPKEGPSILRIQQVVRGDSAAYFCASSVGGQGVFEQYFGPGTRLTVT.

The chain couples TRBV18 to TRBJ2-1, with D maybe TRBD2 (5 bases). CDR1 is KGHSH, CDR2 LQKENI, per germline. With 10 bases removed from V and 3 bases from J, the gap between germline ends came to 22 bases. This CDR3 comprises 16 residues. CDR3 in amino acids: CATVNGLNEGYNEQFF. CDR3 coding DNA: TGTGCCACCGTCAACGGACTCAATGAGGGCTACAATGAGCAGTTCTTC.

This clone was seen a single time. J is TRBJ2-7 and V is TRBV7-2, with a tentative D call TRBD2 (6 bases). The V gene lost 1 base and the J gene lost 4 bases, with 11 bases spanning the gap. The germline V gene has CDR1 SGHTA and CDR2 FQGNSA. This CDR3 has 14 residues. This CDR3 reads CASSLGTTPYEQYF. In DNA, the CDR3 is TGTGCCAGCAGCTTAGGGACTACACCGTACGAGCAGTACTTC.

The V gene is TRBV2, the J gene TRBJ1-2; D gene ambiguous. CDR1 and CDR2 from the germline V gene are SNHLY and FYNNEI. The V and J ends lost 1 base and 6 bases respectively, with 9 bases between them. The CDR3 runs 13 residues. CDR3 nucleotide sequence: TGTGCCAGCAGTGAAGAACGGATGAATGGCTACACCTTC. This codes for CASSEERMNGYTF.

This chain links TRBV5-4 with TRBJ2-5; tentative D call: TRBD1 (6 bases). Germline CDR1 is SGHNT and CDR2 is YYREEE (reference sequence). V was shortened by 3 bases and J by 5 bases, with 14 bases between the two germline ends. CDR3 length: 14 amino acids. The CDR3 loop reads CASSSNTGFETQYF. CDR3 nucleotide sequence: TGTGCCAGCAGCTCCAACACAGGGTTCGAGACCCAGTACTTC.

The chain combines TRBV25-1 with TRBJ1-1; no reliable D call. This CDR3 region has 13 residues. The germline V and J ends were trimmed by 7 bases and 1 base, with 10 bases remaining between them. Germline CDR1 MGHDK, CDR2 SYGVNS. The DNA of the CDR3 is TGTGCCAGCATTGGGGTACCGAACACTGAAGCTTTCTTT. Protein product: CASIGVPNTEAFF.

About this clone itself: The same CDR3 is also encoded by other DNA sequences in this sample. This CDR3 is CASSLGLAGGGTDTQYF. The CDR3 bases are TGTGCCAGCAGTCTAGGACTAGCGGGAGGTGGGACAGATACGCAGTATTTT. The chain combines TRBV5-4 with TRBJ2-3, with 14 bases that match TRBD2. Germline loops: CDR1 SGHNT, CDR2 YYREEE (reference sequence). V shed 5 bases, J shed 3 bases, and the junction held 8 bases outside the gene matches. The CDR3 extends over 17 amino acids. Supplemented by reference TRBV5-4 and TRBJ2-3, the full variable domain reads ETGVTQSPTHLIKTRGQQVTLRCSSQSGHNTVSWYQQALGQGPQFIFQYYREEENGRGNFPPRFSGLQFPNYSSELNVNALELDDSALYLCASSLGLAGGGTDTQYFGPGTRLTVL.

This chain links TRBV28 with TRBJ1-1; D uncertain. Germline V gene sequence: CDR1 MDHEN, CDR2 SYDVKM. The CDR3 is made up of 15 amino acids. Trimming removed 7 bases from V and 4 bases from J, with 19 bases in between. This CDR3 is CASIPGPPEGTEAFF. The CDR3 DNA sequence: TGTGCCAGCATTCCCGGCCCCCCTGAGGGCACTGAAGCTTTCTTT.

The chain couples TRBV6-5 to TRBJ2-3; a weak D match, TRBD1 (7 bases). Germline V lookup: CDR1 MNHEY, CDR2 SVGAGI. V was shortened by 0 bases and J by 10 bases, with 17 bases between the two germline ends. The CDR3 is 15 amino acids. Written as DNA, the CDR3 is TGTGCCAGCAGTTACTCAGGGACAGCCCCGGGAGCGCAGTATTTT. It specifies CASSYSGTAPGAQYF.

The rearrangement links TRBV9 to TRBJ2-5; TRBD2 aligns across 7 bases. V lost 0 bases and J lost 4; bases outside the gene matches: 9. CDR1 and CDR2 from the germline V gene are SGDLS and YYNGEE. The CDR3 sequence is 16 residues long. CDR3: CASSVAPGRVGETQYF. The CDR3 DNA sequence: TGTGCCAGCAGCGTAGCTCCGGGGAGGGTGGGAGAGACCCAGTACTTC. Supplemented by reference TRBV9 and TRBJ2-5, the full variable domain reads DSGVTQTPKHLITATGQRVTLRCSPRSGDLSVYWYQQSLDQGLQFLIQYYNGEERAKGNILERFSAQQFPDLHSELNLSSLELGDSALYFCASSVAPGRVGETQYFGPGTRLLVL.

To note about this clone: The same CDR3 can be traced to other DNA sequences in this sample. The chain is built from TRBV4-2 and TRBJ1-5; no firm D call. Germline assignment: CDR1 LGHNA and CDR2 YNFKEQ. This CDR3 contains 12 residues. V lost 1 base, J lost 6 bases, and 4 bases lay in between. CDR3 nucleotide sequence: TGTGCCAGCAGCCAAGGGGGTCAGCCCCAGCATTTT. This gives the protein CASSQGGQPQHF.

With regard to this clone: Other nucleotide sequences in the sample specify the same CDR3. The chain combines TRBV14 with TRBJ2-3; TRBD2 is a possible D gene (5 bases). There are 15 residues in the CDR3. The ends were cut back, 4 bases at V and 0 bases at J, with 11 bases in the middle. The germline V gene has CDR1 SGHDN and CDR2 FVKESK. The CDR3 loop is CASSPRTGSTDTQYF. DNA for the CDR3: TGTGCCAGCAGCCCGAGGACGGGGAGCACAGATACGCAGTATTTT.

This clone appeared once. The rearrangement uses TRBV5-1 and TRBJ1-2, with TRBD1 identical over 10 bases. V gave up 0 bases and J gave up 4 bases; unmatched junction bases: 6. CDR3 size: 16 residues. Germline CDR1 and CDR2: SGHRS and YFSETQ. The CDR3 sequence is CASSLEGTGVLYGYTF. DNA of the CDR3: TGCGCCAGCAGCTTGGAAGGGACAGGGGTTCTCTATGGCTACACCTTC.

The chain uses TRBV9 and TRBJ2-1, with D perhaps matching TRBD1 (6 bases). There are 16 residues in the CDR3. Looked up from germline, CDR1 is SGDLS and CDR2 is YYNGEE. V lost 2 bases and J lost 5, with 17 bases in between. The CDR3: CASSVTDRLGHNEQFF. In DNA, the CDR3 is TGTGCCAGCAGCGTTACCGACAGGTTGGGACACAATGAGCAGTTCTTC.

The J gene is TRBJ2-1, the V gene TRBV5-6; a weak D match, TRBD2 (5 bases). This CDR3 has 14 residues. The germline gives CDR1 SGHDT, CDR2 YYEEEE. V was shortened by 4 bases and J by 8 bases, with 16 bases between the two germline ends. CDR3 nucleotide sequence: TGTGCCAGCAGCCCGGACCCTAGCAGCTATGAGCAGTTCTTC. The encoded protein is CASSPDPSSYEQFF.

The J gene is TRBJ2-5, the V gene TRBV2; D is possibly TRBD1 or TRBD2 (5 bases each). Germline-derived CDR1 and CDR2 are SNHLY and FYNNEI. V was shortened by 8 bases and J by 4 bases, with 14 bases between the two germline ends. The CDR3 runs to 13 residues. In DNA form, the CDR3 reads TGTGCCAGCCTGGGGGAGACCCCAGAGACCCAGTACTTC. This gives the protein CASLGETPETQYF.